This T cell receptor (beta chain) was observed in a study of blood T cell repertoires in COVID-19. Study details: Acute and convalescent COVID-19 samples came from the United States, Italy and Spain. PBMCs, B-cell-depleted T cells, or T cells provided the cDNA or gDNA that made up the material.

Methods used by the authors: Quantification of nucleated cells was approximated via reference gene primer amplification. Generated by immunoSEQ multiplex PCR, the TCRdb table keeps only in-frame clones and is missing some. The V and J calls and clone size are taken from that table; D and trimming were inferred from the DNA. The sample contains about 80,000 clones, about 79% of which appear only once. CDR1 is ENHRY, CDR2 SYGVKD, per germline. There are 14 residues in the CDR3. V was cut by 0 bases and J by 6 bases, with 8 bases left in between. Sequenced material: peripheral blood. This sequence joins TRBV10-3 and TRBJ2-2, with D possibly matching TRBD1 (5 bases). The source of this sequence is a human donor in a cohort sampled during active COVID-19. This CDR3 is CAISESGDSGELFF. CDR3 nucleotide sequence: TGTGCCATCAGTGAGTCAGGGGATTCCGGGGAGCTGTTTTTT.